This TCR beta chain was recorded in a study of T cells in localized non-small cell lung cancer. Notes on the study in general: Tumor showed lower T cell clonality than uninvolved adjacent lung, where it was highest. Among blood samples, higher T cell density accompanied longer overall survival.

This clone was seen more than once but under ten times. Its target is not known. The CDR3 covers 15 residues. Trimming cost V 5 bases and J 1 base; bases outside gene matches: 6. Germline CDR1 and CDR2: SNHLY and FYNNEI. Measured with immunoSEQ multiplex PCR; TCRdb has only the in-frame clones, and not every one. This sample has around 92,000 clones, with approximately 91% found just once. The material was PBMCs, obtained before any cancer treatment. This clonotype was sampled from a woman aged 40-70 years with stage II squamous cell lung carcinoma. The J gene is TRBJ2-5, the V gene TRBV2, with 8 bases that match TRBD1. The chain's CDR3 is CASSLDRGGQETQYF. For the CDR3, the DNA is TGTGCCAGCAGTCTAGACAGGGGCGGCCAAGAGACCCAGTACTTC.